The sequence of this TCR beta chain was determined in a study of CD8+ T cells in alopecia areata (dated 2018 in TCRdb). Regarding the study in general: The treated patients, all with moderate-to-severe alopecia areata, were enrolled in an open-label pilot trial of oral tofacitinib given at 5 to 10 mg twice daily. RNA was obtained with the PAXgene miRNA kit for fixed scalp, the miRNeasy kit for PBMCs, and the RNeasy kit for mouse skin. Scalp tissue and sorted CD4+ and CD8+ peripheral blood T cells from patchy and totalis/universalis alopecia areata patients and from healthy controls were covered by human TCRbeta sequencing. The SALT score, which quantifies the percentage of affected scalp surface area, was used to measure disease severity in treated patients. TCRbeta CDR3 regions were amplified by immunoSEQ multiplex PCR using 35 Vbeta forward and 13 Jbeta reverse primers. Patients on tofacitinib were biopsied at baseline and after 4 and 24 weeks of treatment, and several of the patients also had a later scalp biopsy. To study T cell clonal expansion in alopecia areata, the researchers applied high-throughput TCRbeta sequencing to both the C3H/HeJ mouse model and human patients. Scalp clonality was compared among normal scalp (n=4), patchy alopecia areata scalp (n=8), and alopecia totalis/universalis scalp (n=8). Patients received tofacitinib for 6 to 18 months and were then followed off drug for 6 months to check for delayed response and recurrence. The paper's findings and limits, for the study overall: During tofacitinib treatment, many expanded lesional clones remained in scalp and blood, and this persistence may partly explain relapse after treatment is stopped. Because the treated cohort was small and included a single nonresponder, larger studies are needed to assess links between baseline CD8+ expansion and response. With tofacitinib, both scalp clonality and the number of expanded CD8+ clones among the top 100 scalp clones went down significantly. Lesional scalp, especially in alopecia totalis/universalis, showed higher clonality and more expanded CD8+ clones than normal scalp, suggesting antigenic drive. Unlike mouse skin, where gammadelta T cells dominate, normal human skin contains resident alphabeta T cells that get sequenced too, which complicates analysis of the scalp TCR repertoire. Shared TCR sequences between patients were less evident than in mice, which may be partly attributable to HLA diversity in the patient population.

Remarks on this clone: Its recognized antigen is unknown. No base quality information exists; no much larger clone differs at one position.

Explained via the paper, the time point label denotes: approximately 4 weeks on oral tofacitinib. Explained via the paper, the treatment or condition label denotes: oral pan-JAK inhibitor, 5-10 mg twice daily. Lesional scalp punch biopsies and peripheral blood were obtained from alopecia areata patients. PBMCs were isolated by density centrifugation and stained for CD3, CD4 and CD8, and CD4+ and CD8+ T cells were sorted on a FACSAria. Library prep was done by the immunoSEQ multiplex PCR assay. RNA was extracted from all samples and reverse transcribed into cDNA as template for TCR sequencing. SuperScript III was used to make first-strand cDNA, primed with a 2:1 mix of oligo-dT and random hexamers. A synthetic immune receptor repertoire was used to assess amplification bias, and residual bias was removed computationally. In the original analysis: Raw reads were preprocessed to remove errors, and CDR3 was defined by IMGT conventions from the conserved cysteine to phenylalanine. Clonality was computed by normalizing Shannon entropy by log2 of the number of productive unique TCRs and subtracting the result from 1. CD4 or CD8 identity of scalp clones was inferred by cross-referencing scalp TCRbeta sequences with sorted blood CD4 and CD8 repertoires. TCRdb stores this immuneACCESS table with in-frame sequences only. Part of the clones is absent; in the studies checked, under half of the shortfall reflects unresolved V genes, and no reason is known for the rest. The D gene and trimming were derived from the DNA, and the V and J assignments and clone size from that table. The sample includes about 210,000 clones, with about 58% observed a single time. The ten largest make up 1.5% to 2% of the sample.

The starting material was CD4+ T cells sorted from blood, obtained at week 4, from a patient treated with tofacitinib. This TCR came from a human donor with alopecia areata.

The DNA sequence reads TGTGCCAGCAGTGAATGGGGACAGAGGAGGACTGAAGCTTTCTTT. This is translated as CASSEWGQRRTEAFF. This chain is built from TRBV6-1 and TRBJ1-1; TRBD1 matches 7 bases in the middle. CDR1 is given as MNHNS and CDR2 as SASEGT, both from the germline V gene. Trimming leaves V shorter by 2 bases and J shorter by 5 bases, with the junction holding 8 bases beyond the gene matches. From cysteine to phenylalanine, the CDR3 is 15 amino acids long. The only DNA kept is the CDR3, 45 bases in frame from the first base.